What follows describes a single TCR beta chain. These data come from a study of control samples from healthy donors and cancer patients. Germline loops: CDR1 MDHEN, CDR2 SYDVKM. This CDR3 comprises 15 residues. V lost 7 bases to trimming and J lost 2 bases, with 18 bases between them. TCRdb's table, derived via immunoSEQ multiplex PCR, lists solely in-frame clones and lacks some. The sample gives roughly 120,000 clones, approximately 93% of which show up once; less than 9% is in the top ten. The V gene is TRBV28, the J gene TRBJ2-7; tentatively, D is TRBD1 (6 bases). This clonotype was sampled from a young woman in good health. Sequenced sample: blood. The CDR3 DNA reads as TGTGCCAGCATCACATCCGGGACAAAGACCTACGAGCAGTACTTC. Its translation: CASITSGTKTYEQYF.